Listed below are T cell receptor beta chains from one sample, sequenced in a study of cytomegalovirus exposure and HLA in healthy donors. Clones were sequenced by immunoSEQ multiplex PCR, and TCRdb holds only the in-frame ones, with some missing. The table shows 230,000 or so clones, with around 90% occurring only once. Sequences were obtained from PBMCs. Receptor source: a woman between 18 and 30 years old in good health and CMV-seronegative. CDR3s include the opening cysteine and the closing phenylalanine or tryptophan. The D gene is left open where the match is weak. Clone sizes are given selectively: once, few, many, or a class where the clone is expanded.

>TRBJ2-7|NA|TRBV4-1|NA
CASSQDYTGLKEYEQYF
TGCGCCAGCAGCCAAGACTATACAGGGTTGAAGGAATACGAGCAGTACTTC
>TRBJ2-5|NA|TRBV4-1|NA
CASSQEAFDSQYF
TGCGCCAGCAGCCAAGAAGCGTTCGACAGCCAGTACTTC
>TRBJ2-1|NA|TRBV28|NA
CASSYDSRRAGNEQFF
TGTGCCAGCAGTTACGACTCGAGGCGGGCGGGAAATGAGCAGTTCTTC
>TRBJ2-3|NA|TRBV19|TRBD2
CASSITLAGGPDTQYF
TGTGCCAGTAGTATAACACTAGCGGGAGGGCCCGATACGCAGTATTTT
>TRBJ2-7|NA|TRBV5-8|TRBD1
CASRLRGMYEQYF
TGTGCCAGCAGGCTCAGGGGGATGTACGAGCAGTACTTC
>TRBJ2-7|NA|TRBV28|TRBD1
CASSDRDSSYEQYF
TGTGCCAGCAGCGACCGGGACAGCTCCTACGAGCAGTACTTC
>TRBJ1-1|NA|TRBV13|TRBD1
CASSFTPRGQGRAEAFF
TGTGCCAGCAGCTTCACTCCCCGTGGACAGGGTCGGGCTGAAGCTTTCTTT
>TRBJ2-7|NA|TRBV4-1|TRBD1
CASSQLPGQTLSYEQYF
TGCGCCAGCAGCCAGCTACCGGGACAGACCTTATCCTACGAGCAGTACTTC
>TRBJ2-3|NA|TRBV5-1|TRBD2
CASSPGGLAGGNTDTQYF
TGCGCCAGCAGCCCCGGGGGCCTAGCGGGAGGGAACACAGATACGCAGTATTTT
>TRBJ2-5|NA|TRBV28|NA
CASNQGQETQYF
TGTGCCAGCAATCAGGGGCAAGAGACCCAGTACTTC
>TRBJ2-1|NA|TRBV27|NA
CASTFGGTDNEQFF
TGTGCCAGCACCTTCGGCGGGACCGACAATGAGCAGTTCTTC
>TRBJ2-3|once|TRBV12-5|TRBD1
CASGTGQAGSGDTQYF
TGTGCTAGTGGAACCGGACAGGCAGGTTCGGGGGATACGCAGTATTTT
>TRBJ1-5|few|TRBV4-1|TRBD1
CASSQVPGTGLQPQHF
TGCGCCAGCAGCCAAGTCCCCGGGACAGGCCTCCAGCCCCAGCATTTT
>TRBJ2-7|NA|TRBV5-1|NA
CASTPLAGSSYEQYF
TGCGCCAGCACTCCTCTCGCGGGGAGCTCCTACGAGCAGTACTTC
>TRBJ1-5|NA|TRBV30|TRBD1
CAWRNPGQGDRRQPQHF
TGTGCCTGGAGGAATCCCGGACAGGGAGATAGGAGGCAGCCCCAGCATTTT
>TRBJ1-2|NA|TRBV9|NA
CASSRSGSNYGYTF
TGTGCCAGCAGTCGATCGGGTAGCAACTATGGCTACACCTTC
>TRBJ2-3|NA|TRBV27|NA
CASSSRGTQYF
TGTGCCAGCAGTTCTAGGGGTACGCAGTATTTT
>TRBJ2-1|NA|TRBV6-5|NA
CASSYSGRLSVNEQFF
TGTGCCAGCAGTTACTCAGGGAGACTTAGTGTAAATGAGCAGTTCTTC